These 31 T cell receptor beta chains were all obtained from the same sample, sequenced in a study of cytomegalovirus exposure and HLA in healthy donors. TCRdb's copy holds only in-frame clones and misses some; the assay was immunoSEQ multiplex PCR. Of around 200,000 clones listed, about 81% are singletons. The sample consisted of PBMCs. Every receptor here comes from a woman aged 25 to 39 in good health and CMV-seronegative.

The V gene is TRBV28, the J gene TRBJ1-2; 7 bases align to TRBD1. CDR1 is MDHEN, CDR2 SYDVKM, per germline. This CDR3 contains 12 residues. J gave up 1 base and V 9 bases, and 2 bases lay outside the gene matches. In DNA, the CDR3 is TGTGCCAGTGGACAGGTTAACTATGGCTACACCTTC. Translation gives CASGQVNYGYTF.

This chain uses TRBV10-2 with TRBJ2-4; D is perhaps TRBD1 (6 bases). The V end lost 5 bases, the J end lost 0 bases, and 14 bases lay between the germline ends. This CDR3 has 16 residues. Germline V gene lookup returns CDR1 WSHSY and CDR2 SAAADI. The CDR3 sequence: CASSLGQPLAKNIQYF. The CDR3 DNA sequence: TGCGCCAGCAGTCTCGGACAGCCACTAGCCAAAAACATTCAGTACTTC.

This clone appeared once. The chain has TRBV2 and TRBJ1-1; 8 bases fit TRBD1. The CDR3 totals 13 residues. Germline V CDR1 and CDR2: SNHLY, FYNNEI. V lost 6 bases, J lost 11 bases, and 11 bases stayed unmatched. The CDR3 nucleotides are TGTGCCAGCAGACCCGGGCAGGGGGCCGAGGCTTTCTTT. The encoded protein is CASRPGQGAEAFF.

The V call is TRBV15, the J call TRBJ2-1; maybe TRBD2 (5 bases). Trimming stripped 3 bases from V and 5 bases from J, with 8 bases between. The CDR3 has 13 amino acids. Germline V gives CDR1 LNHNV, CDR2 YYDKDF (reference sequence). The CDR3, as DNA: TGTGCCACCAGCAGGGGGAGAAACAATGAGCAGTTCTTC. Residues: CATSRGRNNEQFF.

The V call is TRBV9, the J call TRBJ1-6, with TRBD1 identical over 11 bases. The CDR3 spans 16 residues. Germline V CDR1 and CDR2: SGDLS, YYNGEE. V gave up 2 bases and J gave up 7 bases; unmatched junction bases: 5. Here the CDR3 reads CASSVPRDRGNSPLHF. The CDR3 DNA sequence: TGTGCCAGCAGCGTCCCCCGGGACAGGGGGAATTCACCCCTCCACTTT.

This clone was recorded once. This chain uses TRBV7-9 with TRBJ1-4, with 8 bases matching TRBD1. Germline V gene data show CDR1 as SEHNR and CDR2 as FQNEAQ (reference sequence). V gave up 7 bases and J gave up 7 bases; unmatched junction bases: 14. The CDR3 loop spans 16 amino acids. In DNA, the CDR3 is TGTGCCAGCATCAAAACCACAGGGGGACTAAGTGAAAAACTGTTTTTT. Amino acid sequence: CASIKTTGGLSEKLFF.

The chain has TRBV27 and TRBJ2-4; TRBD1 matches at 7 bases. Germline CDR1 is MNHEY and CDR2 is SMNVEV (reference sequence). V gave up 5 bases and J gave up 6 bases; unmatched junction bases: 10. The CDR3 length is 15 residues. This chain's CDR3 is CASSVTPGTANIQYF. The CDR3 DNA reads as TGTGCCAGCAGTGTTACCCCCGGGACAGCAAACATTCAGTACTTC.

The J gene is TRBJ1-1, the V gene TRBV18, with D possibly matching TRBD1 (6 bases). There are 15 residues in the CDR3. The germline V gene encodes CDR1 KGHSH and CDR2 LQKENI. V dropped 3 bases and J dropped 6 bases, with 17 bases sitting between them. CDR3 sequence (DNA): TGTGCCAGCTCACCGAGAAAACAGGGCGGATCTGAAGCTTTCTTT. Amino acid sequence: CASSPRKQGGSEAFF.

The rearrangement links TRBV14 to TRBJ2-5; TRBD2 aligns across 10 bases. The CDR3 length is 17 residues. Trimming cost V 1 base and J 3 bases; bases outside gene matches: 8. Germline CDR1 is SGHDN and CDR2 is FVKESK. The chain's CDR3 is CASSQVVTSGYKETQYF. The CDR3 coding sequence is TGTGCCAGCAGCCAAGTGGTGACTAGCGGGTATAAAGAGACCCAGTACTTC.

This clone was seen more than once but under ten times. The CDR3 sequence is CASSPLENSYEQYF. The CDR3 nucleotides read TGCGCCAGCAGCCCACTAGAGAACTCCTACGAGCAGTACTTC. This sequence joins TRBV5-1 and TRBJ2-7, with D perhaps matching TRBD2 (5 bases). This CDR3 contains 14 residues. Trimming removed 4 bases at V and 0 bases at J, with 11 bases between. Per germline, CDR1 SGHRS and CDR2 YFSETQ. Full variable domain (remainder filled in from reference TRBV5-1 and TRBJ2-7): KAGVTQTPRYLIKTRGQQVTLSCSPISGHRSVSWYQQTPGQGLQFLFEYFSETQRNKGNFPGRFSGRQFSNSRSEMNVSTLELGDSALYLCASSPLENSYEQYFGPGTRLTVT.

This sequence joins TRBV5-1 and TRBJ1-3; 7 nucleotides agree with TRBD1. The germline V gene encodes CDR1 SGHRS and CDR2 YFSETQ. The CDR3 runs to 15 residues. V was clipped by 4 bases and J by 0 bases; unmatched bases: 4. The CDR3 loop is CASSVQGLSGNTIYF. The CDR3 DNA follows: TGCGCCAGCAGCGTACAGGGGCTCTCTGGAAACACCATATATTTT.

The chain links TRBV30 to TRBJ1-5; D is ambiguous. The V and J ends lost 2 bases and 0 bases respectively, with 8 bases between them. CDR3 length: 14 residues. Germline CDR1 reads GTSNPN; CDR2 reads SVGIG (reference sequence). The chain's CDR3 is CAWSRGDSNQPQHF. CDR3 DNA: TGTGCCTGGAGTCGCGGAGATAGCAATCAGCCCCAGCATTTT.

Note on this clone: The same CDR3 arises from other DNA sequences in this sample as well. V is TRBV6-5 and J is TRBJ2-1, with 11 bases matching TRBD2. The V and J ends lost 6 bases and 2 bases, in that order; junction bases with no gene match: 0. There are 14 residues in the CDR3. Germline V CDR1 and CDR2: MNHEY, SVGAGI. The CDR3, as DNA: TGTGCCAGCAGGACTAGCGGGACCTACAATGAGCAGTTCTTC. It yields the protein CASRTSGTYNEQFF.

The genes are TRBV19 and TRBJ1-5; tentatively, D is TRBD1 (6 bases). In germline, CDR1 is LNHDA, CDR2 SQIVND (reference sequence). The CDR3 loop spans 13 amino acids. V dropped 7 bases and J dropped 12 bases, with 19 bases sitting between them. The CDR3 nucleotides read TGTGCCAGTAAAGCAGTTGTTGGGGGCCACCAGCATTTT. Protein: CASKAVVGGHQHF.

V and J are TRBV29-1 and TRBJ2-1; no firm D call. The V end was cut by 0 bases, the J end by 13 bases, with 13 bases between. Per the germline V gene, CDR1 is SQVTM and CDR2 is ANQGSEA. There are 12 residues in the CDR3. The CDR3 spells CSVEDQQPAQFF. CDR3 bases: TGCAGCGTTGAAGATCAACAGCCCGCCCAGTTCTTC.

Of note for this clone: The sample holds other DNA sequences that translate to the same CDR3. This chain links TRBV9 with TRBJ2-7; the match to TRBD1 covers 9 bases. CDR1 and CDR2 from the germline V gene are SGDLS and YYNGEE. Trimming took 0 bases from V and 2 from J; bases not matched to a gene: 3. This CDR3 has 15 amino acids. CDR3 protein: CASSVGGQGTYEQYF. CDR3 coding DNA: TGTGCCAGCAGCGTAGGGGGACAGGGAACCTACGAGCAGTACTTC.

The chain recombines TRBV6-1 with TRBJ2-2; 8 bases line up with TRBD1. Germline loops: CDR1 MNHNS, CDR2 SASEGT. This CDR3 region has 15 residues. V gave up 7 bases and J gave up 3 bases; unmatched junction bases: 7. The CDR3 loop reads CASTGDRGYTGELFF. As DNA, the CDR3 is TGTGCCAGCACGGGAGACAGGGGTTACACCGGGGAGCTGTTTTTT.

The rearrangement uses TRBV27 and TRBJ2-3; D is perhaps TRBD1 (6 bases). CDR3 size: 14 residues. Germline V gives CDR1 MNHEY, CDR2 SMNVEV (reference sequence). Trimming took 6 bases from V and 0 from J, leaving 10 bases between them. Here the CDR3 DNA reads TGTGCCAGCAGGGACAGTTATAGCACAGATACGCAGTATTTT. It yields the protein CASRDSYSTDTQYF.

The chain has TRBV7-6 and TRBJ2-7, with D unresolved. The CDR3 consists of 13 residues. Germline V gene lookup returns CDR1 SGHVS and CDR2 FNYEAQ. The V end was cut by 1 base, the J end by 0 bases, with 4 bases between. For the CDR3, the DNA is TGTGCCAGCAGCTTAGACTTCTCCTACGAGCAGTACTTC. It codes for CASSLDFSYEQYF.

This clone was seen just once. The CDR3 protein is CASSEQGARNTGELFF. As DNA, the CDR3 is TGTGCCAGCAGTGAACAGGGGGCGCGTAACACCGGGGAGCTGTTTTTT. The chain uses TRBV2 and TRBJ2-2; TRBD1 matches 8 bases. V was clipped by 2 bases and J by 2 bases; unmatched bases: 4. From germline, CDR1 is SNHLY and CDR2 FYNNEI. The CDR3 covers 16 residues.

J is TRBJ2-2 and V is TRBV28; weak D call: TRBD2 (5 bases). The germline V gene has CDR1 MDHEN and CDR2 SYDVKM. Trimming shortened V by 6 bases and J by 1 base, and 18 bases separated the two germline ends. This CDR3 contains 17 residues. The CDR3 DNA reads TGTGCCAGCAGCAAACCCTCCTACGCGGGGAACACCGGGGAGCTGTTTTTT. This encodes CASSKPSYAGNTGELFF.

In its sample, this clone was seen once. The chain carries TRBV7-3 and TRBJ1-6; D call uncertain. The CDR3 extends over 13 amino acids. The V gene's germline CDR1 is SGHTA and CDR2 FQGTGA. Trimming cost V 3 bases and J 8 bases, with 8 bases left between them. CDR3 in DNA: TGTGCCAGCAGCTTCAGGCGGGATTCACCCCTCCACTTT. Translating gives CASSFRRDSPLHF.

The J gene is TRBJ2-7, the V gene TRBV4-1, with 14 nucleotides matching TRBD2. The germline CDR1 and CDR2 sequences are MGHRA and YSYEKL. With V trimmed by 3 bases and J by 6 bases, 4 bases remained unmatched. The CDR3 has 15 amino acids. The CDR3 protein is CASSQGLAGVGEQYF. The CDR3 DNA reads TGCGCCAGCAGCCAGGGACTAGCGGGGGTTGGCGAGCAGTACTTC.

Notes on this clone: The same CDR3 is also encoded by other DNA sequences in this sample. The genes are TRBV18 and TRBJ2-7; TRBD1 is a possible D gene (5 bases). The CDR3 spans 14 residues. V was clipped by 6 bases and J by 4 bases, with 16 bases between them. CDR1 and CDR2 from the germline V gene are KGHSH and LQKENI. The CDR3 region is CASSPSLDSYEQYF. In DNA, the CDR3 is TGTGCCAGCTCTCCCAGCCTCGACAGTTACGAGCAGTACTTC.

This clone turned up a few times. This chain joins TRBV19 and TRBJ1-6, with a possible D match to TRBD1 (5 bases). The CDR3 consists of 16 residues. Trimming pared 6 bases from V and 0 bases from J, leaving 12 bases between. From germline, CDR1 is LNHDA and CDR2 SQIVND (reference sequence). CDR3 in amino acids: CASRVDSSSYNSPLHF. The CDR3 region has the DNA TGTGCCAGTAGGGTTGACAGCAGCTCCTATAATTCACCCCTCCACTTT.

The V call is TRBV5-1, the J call TRBJ1-4; 7 bases agree with TRBD1. The V gene end was trimmed by 6 bases and the J gene end by 8 bases; junction bases not matched to a gene: 10. The CDR3 has 14 residues. CDR1 and CDR2 from the germline V gene are SGHRS and YFSETQ. This chain's CDR3 is CASTLQGLGEKLFF. DNA for the CDR3: TGCGCCAGCACCCTACAGGGGTTAGGGGAAAAACTGTTTTTT.

The V call is TRBV5-1, the J call TRBJ2-7; 9 positions agree with TRBD2. In germline, CDR1 is SGHRS, CDR2 YFSETQ. This CDR3 comprises 17 residues. Trimming cost V 1 base and J 4 bases; bases outside gene matches: 12. CDR3 in DNA: TGCGCCAGCAGCTTGTCGGCATTGGGACTAGCTATGTACGAGCAGTACTTC. Protein: CASSLSALGLAMYEQYF.

The V and J genes are TRBV10-3 and TRBJ1-6; the D gene is possibly TRBD1 (6 bases). Germline assignment: CDR1 ENHRY and CDR2 SYGVKD. The CDR3 is 14 residues long. Trimming removed 8 bases from V and 4 bases from J, with 12 bases in between. The CDR3 DNA follows: TGTGCCATCTCACGTGGACAGTATAATTCACCCCTCCACTTT. This sequence encodes CAISRGQYNSPLHF.

The rearrangement joins TRBV7-3 to TRBJ1-1; 7 bases agree with TRBD1. The CDR3 is 14 amino acids. Trimming took 1 base from V and 3 from J; bases not matched to a gene: 2. Germline V lookup: CDR1 SGHTA, CDR2 FQGTGA. The CDR3 region has the DNA TGTGCCAGCAGCTTAAGAGGACAGGACACTGAAGCTTTCTTT. Residues: CASSLRGQDTEAFF.

The chain links TRBV7-9 to TRBJ2-1; TRBD2 matches at 9 bases. V trimming: 5 bases; J trimming: 3 bases; junction bases outside the gene matches: 8. Per the germline V gene, CDR1 is SEHNR and CDR2 is FQNEAQ (reference sequence). CDR3 size: 16 residues. Here the CDR3 DNA reads TGTGCCAGCAGCCCCGGGCTAGCGGGGTTCTACAATGAGCAGTTCTTC. Its protein is CASSPGLAGFYNEQFF.

This chain links TRBV18 with TRBJ2-2, with TRBD2 as a possible D gene (5 bases). V gave up 3 bases and J gave up 4 bases, with 18 bases separating them. Germline CDR1 and CDR2: KGHSH and LQKENI. This CDR3 comprises 17 residues. The CDR3 here is CASSPERNEGVTGELFF. The DNA for the CDR3 is TGTGCCAGCTCACCGGAACGGAATGAGGGAGTCACCGGGGAGCTGTTTTTT.